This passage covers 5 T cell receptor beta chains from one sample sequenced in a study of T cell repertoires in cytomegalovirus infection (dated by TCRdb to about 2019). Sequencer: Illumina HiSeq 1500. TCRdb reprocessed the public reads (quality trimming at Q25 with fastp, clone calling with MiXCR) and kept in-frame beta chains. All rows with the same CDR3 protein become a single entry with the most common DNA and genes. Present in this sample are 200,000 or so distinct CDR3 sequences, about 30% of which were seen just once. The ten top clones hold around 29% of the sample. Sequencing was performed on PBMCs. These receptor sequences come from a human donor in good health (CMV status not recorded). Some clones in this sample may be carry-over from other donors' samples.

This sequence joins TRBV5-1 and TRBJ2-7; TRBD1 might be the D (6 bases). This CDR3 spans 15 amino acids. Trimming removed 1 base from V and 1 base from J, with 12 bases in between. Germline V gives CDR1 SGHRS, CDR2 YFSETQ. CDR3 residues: CASSLMPGESYEQYF. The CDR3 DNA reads TGCGCCAGCAGCTTGATGCCAGGGGAGTCCTACGAGCAGTACTTC. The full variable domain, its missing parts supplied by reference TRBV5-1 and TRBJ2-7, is KAGVTQTPRYLIKTRGQQVTLSCSPISGHRSVSWYQQTPGQGLQFLFEYFSETQRNKGNFPGRFSGRQFSNSRSEMNVSTLELGDSALYLCASSLMPGESYEQYFGPGTRLTVT.

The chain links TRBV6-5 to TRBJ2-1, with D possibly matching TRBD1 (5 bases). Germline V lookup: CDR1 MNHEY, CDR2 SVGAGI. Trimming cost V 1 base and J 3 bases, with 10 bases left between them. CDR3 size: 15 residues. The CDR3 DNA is TGTGCCAGCAGTTACTTGCGACAGAGCTACAATGAGCAGTTCTTC. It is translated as CASSYLRQSYNEQFF.

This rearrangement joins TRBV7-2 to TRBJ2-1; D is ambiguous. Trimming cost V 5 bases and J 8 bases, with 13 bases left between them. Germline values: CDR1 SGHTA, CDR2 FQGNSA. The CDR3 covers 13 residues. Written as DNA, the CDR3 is TGTGCCAGCAGCATAGACCGGGTGGATGAGCAGTTCTTC. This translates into CASSIDRVDEQFF.

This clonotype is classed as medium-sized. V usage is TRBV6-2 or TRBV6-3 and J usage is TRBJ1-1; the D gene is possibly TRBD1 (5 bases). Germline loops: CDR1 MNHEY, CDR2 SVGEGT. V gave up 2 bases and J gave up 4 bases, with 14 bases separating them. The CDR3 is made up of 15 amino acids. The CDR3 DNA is TGTGCCAGCAGTTACGGGGCACAGAAGGGCACTGAAGCTTTCTTT. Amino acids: CASSYGAQKGTEAFF.

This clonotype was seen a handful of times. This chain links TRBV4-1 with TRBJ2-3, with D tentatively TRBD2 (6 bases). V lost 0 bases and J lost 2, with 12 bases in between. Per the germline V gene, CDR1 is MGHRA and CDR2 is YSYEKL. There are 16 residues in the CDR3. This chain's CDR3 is CASSQDQGGPTDTQYF. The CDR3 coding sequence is TGCGCCAGCAGCCAAGATCAGGGAGGACCCACAGATACGCAGTATTTT.